This T cell receptor beta chain was identified during a study of shared clonotypes between healthy human individuals (dated by TCRdb to the early 2020s). In the study overall: The cohort included a few men and a couple of women between 18 and 49 years of age. Per donor, three plates each were used for CD4 naive and CD4 memory, two for CD8 naive, and one for CD8 memory. Blood TCR repertoires of five healthy adults were deeply sequenced to estimate repertoire size and the extent of clonotype sharing between individuals. To increase sequencing depth and limit assay-specific biases, different laboratories used diverse techniques to prepare libraries and sequence TCR repertoires. Leukapheresis yielded between about 0.85 and 10 billion PBMCs per donor. Summary of the overall study and its limitations: Sampling was restricted to blood, and TCR repertoires in tissue are likely to differ from TCR repertoires in blood. Roughly 5.2% of naive CD4, roughly 3.5% of naive CD8, around 2.3% of memory CD4, and 0.35% to 0.4% of memory CD8 clonotypes were shared across a few donors. Because the study included a small number of donors, the genetic and exposure-history diversity represented was limited. Incomplete sequencing was indicated by rarefaction of sorted-subset datasets, despite the large sequencing depth. Compared with non-shared clonotypes, clonotypes shared by all four sorted-subset donors had higher generation probabilities. Naive subsets generally had larger estimated clonotype richness than memory subsets did. Pairwise subsampling led to the expectation that sequencing depth would affect the degree of clonotype sharing among donors.

Healthy HIV-negative adults with no recently reported acute infections or vaccinations were included as donors. All donors were Caucasian adults living in Nashville, Tennessee, USA. CD4+ T cells were enriched by magnetic negative selection; naive cells were then positively selected on CD45RA, and the negative fraction formed the memory subset. Blood was obtained by leukapheresis, after which PBMCs were separated by Ficoll-Histopaque density gradient centrifugation and cryopreserved in liquid nitrogen vapor phase. Analytical flow cytometry was used to check the purity and quantity of each magnetically sorted T cell population. Each sorted fraction had its genomic DNA isolated and then quantified by UV absorbance on a Nanodrop 2000c. TCR CDR3 regions were amplified from genomic DNA by multiplex PCR using the deep immunoSEQ assay. For each cell subset, the extracted genomic DNA was distributed evenly across all wells of several immunoSEQ 96-well plates, and each plate served as one replicate. For sorted subsets, each replicate PCR was loaded with 150 to 250 ng genomic DNA, equivalent to about 33,000 T cell genomes. The purified libraries were quantified using a Qubit 3.0 fluorometer, sized with a Bioanalyzer 2100, and then quantified again using the KAPA Library Quantification kit. Every immunoSEQ 96-well plate was sequenced on a separate single-read 150-cycle Illumina NextSeq 550 flow cell. The study's processing was this. Because the immunoSEQ output included only junctional sequences and no quality scores, the filtering could not be the same as the filtering used for full-length reads. Sequences were annotated with PyIR, a Python wrapper for IgBLAST v1.9, and V/J genes and CDR3 were assigned using IMGT germline references. Reads were filtered out if the reads had weak V/J assignments (E-value above 1e-6), no CDR3, stop codons, out-of-frame junctions, or ambiguous translated residues. V3J clonotypes were defined as sequences sharing the same inferred V gene, J gene, and CDR3 amino acid sequence. Percentage overlap between repertoires was calculated by dividing the number of shared unique clonotypes by the size of the smaller repertoire. Richness of each repertoire was evaluated using RTK rarefaction, the Chao1 estimator, and Recon v2.1 estimates of unobserved clonotypes. Generation probabilities for all TCRbeta clonotypes obtained by the gDNA method from a few donors were computed using OLGA. TCRdb took over this immuneACCESS table, retaining in-frame rearrangements with V and J assigned. Such tables are incomplete; in checked studies, under half of the missing clones stem from an unresolved V gene, and the remainder is unexplained. That table gives V, J and clone size, and the DNA gave D and trimming. Recorded for this sample are about 710,000 clones; around 73% of them occurred a single time. The top ten clones comprise around 1.8% of the sample.

A distance of 7 bases separates the germline ends of V and J, which lose 5 bases and 0 bases respectively. The germline V gene yields MNHEY for CDR1 and SVGAGI for CDR2. The CDR3 spans 14 residues, from the cysteine through the phenylalanine. Just the 42-base CDR3 DNA is kept, in frame starting at base 1. Points on this clone: Its binding antigen is unknown. Per-nucleotide qualities are absent, and no much larger clonotype sits a single base away.

The sequence was collected from a woman in her twenties or thirties in good health. The chain links TRBV6-5 with TRBJ1-4, with a weak D call of TRBD1 (5 bases match). Sequences were obtained from memory CD4+ T cells sorted from blood. What this sample's cell subset or site label stands for: CD45RA-negative fraction. CDR3 sequence: CASSPGPTNEKLFF. The nucleotide sequence reads as follows: TGTGCCAGCAGTCCGGGGCCAACTAATGAAAAACTGTTTTTT.